The entry below gives a single T cell receptor beta chain sequence along with its context. Antigen: not known. CDR1 and CDR2 from the germline V gene are SGHKS and YYEKEE (reference sequence). The CDR3 sequence is 18 residues long. V gave up 2 bases and J gave up 0 bases; unmatched junction bases: 3. These data come from a study of blood T cells in healthy people across ages. A sample-barcoded 5' primer and a J-beta primer mix were used in a second PCR of about 7 to 11 cycles. Every sample returned 2.5 million or more CDR3-containing paired-end reads. TCRdb fed the 5' RACE reads into MiXCR, producing one record per CDR3 protein. Seen here are about 680,000 distinct CDR3 sequences, 49% observed once, and the top ten hold roughly 30%. General study findings and limits: Roughly linearly, TCR beta diversity per million T cells fell as age increased.

Sequencing was done on a sample of blood. The sequence derives from a woman aged 55-69 years in good health. The chain couples TRBV5-5 to TRBJ2-3; 16 bases map to TRBD2. For the CDR3, the DNA is TGTGCCAGCAGCTTAGGGACTAGCGGGAGGGCTAGCACAGATACGCAGTATTTT. Its protein product is CASSLGTSGRASTDTQYF.